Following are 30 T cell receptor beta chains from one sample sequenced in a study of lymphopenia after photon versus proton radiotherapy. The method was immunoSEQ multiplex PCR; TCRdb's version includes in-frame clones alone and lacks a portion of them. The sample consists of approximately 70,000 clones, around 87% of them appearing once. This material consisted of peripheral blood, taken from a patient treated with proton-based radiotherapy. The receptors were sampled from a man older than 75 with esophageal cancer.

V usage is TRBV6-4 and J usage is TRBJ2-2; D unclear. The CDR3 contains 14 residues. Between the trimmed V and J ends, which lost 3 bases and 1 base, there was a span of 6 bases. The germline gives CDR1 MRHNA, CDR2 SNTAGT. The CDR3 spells CASSEGRNTGELFF. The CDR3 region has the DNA TGTGCCAGCAGTGAAGGCAGGAACACCGGGGAGCTGTTTTTT.

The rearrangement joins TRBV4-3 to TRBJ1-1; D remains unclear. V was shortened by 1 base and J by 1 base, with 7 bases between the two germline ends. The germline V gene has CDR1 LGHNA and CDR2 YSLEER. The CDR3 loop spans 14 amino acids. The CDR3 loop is CASSQVPGNTEAFF. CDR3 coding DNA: TGCGCCAGCAGCCAAGTACCAGGGAACACTGAAGCTTTCTTT.

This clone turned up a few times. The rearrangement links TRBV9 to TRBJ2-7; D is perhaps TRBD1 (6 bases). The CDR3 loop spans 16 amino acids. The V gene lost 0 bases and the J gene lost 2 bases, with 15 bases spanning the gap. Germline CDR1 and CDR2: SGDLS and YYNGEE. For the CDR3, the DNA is TGTGCCAGCAGCGTAGGAGGAACAGGGCTAGCCTACGAGCAGTACTTC. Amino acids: CASSVGGTGLAYEQYF.

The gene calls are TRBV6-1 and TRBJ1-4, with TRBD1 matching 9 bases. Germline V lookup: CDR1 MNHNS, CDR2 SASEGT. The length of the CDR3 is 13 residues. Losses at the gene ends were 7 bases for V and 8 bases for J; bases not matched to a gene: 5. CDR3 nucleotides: TGTGCCAGCAACAGGGACAGGGACGAAAAACTGTTTTTT. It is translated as CASNRDRDEKLFF.

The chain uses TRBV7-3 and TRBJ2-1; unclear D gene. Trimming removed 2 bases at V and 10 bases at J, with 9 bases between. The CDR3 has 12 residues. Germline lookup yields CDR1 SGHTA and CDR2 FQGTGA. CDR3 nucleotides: TGTGCCAGCAGCTTAGGTAGAGAGGAGCAGTTCTTC. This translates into CASSLGREEQFF. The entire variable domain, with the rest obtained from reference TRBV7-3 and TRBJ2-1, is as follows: GAGVSQTPSNKVTEKGKYVELRCDPISGHTALYWYRQSLGQGPEFLIYFQGTGAADDSGLPNDRFFAVRPEGSVSTLKIQRTERGDSAVYLCASSLGREEQFFGPGTRLTVL.

The DNA of the CDR3 is TGTGCCAGCAGCGGGGCTGAACTCTACGAGCAGTACTTC. It specifies CASSGAELYEQYF. The chain employs TRBV2 and TRBJ2-7; D possibly matches TRBD1 or TRBD2 (5 bases each). From germline, CDR1 is SNHLY and CDR2 FYNNEI. The CDR3 runs to 13 residues. V dropped 6 bases and J dropped 3 bases, with 12 bases sitting between them. Variable domain in full (rest from reference TRBV2 and TRBJ2-7): EPEVTQTPSHQVTQMGQEVILRCVPISNHLYFYWYRQILGQKVEFLVSFYNNEISEKSEIFDDQFSVERPDGSNFTLKIRSTKLEDSAMYFCASSGAELYEQYFGPGTRLTVT.

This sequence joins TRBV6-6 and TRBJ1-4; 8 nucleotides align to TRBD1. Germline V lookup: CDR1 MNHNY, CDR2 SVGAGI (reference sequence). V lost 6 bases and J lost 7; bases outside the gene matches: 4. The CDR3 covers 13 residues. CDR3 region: CASSPGTGEKLFF. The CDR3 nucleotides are TGTGCCAGCAGCCCCGGGACAGGTGAAAAACTGTTTTTT.

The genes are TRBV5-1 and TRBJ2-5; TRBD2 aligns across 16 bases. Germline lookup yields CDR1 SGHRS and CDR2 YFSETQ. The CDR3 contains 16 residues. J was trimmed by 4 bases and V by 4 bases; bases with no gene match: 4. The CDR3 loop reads CASSTGTSGRGETQYF. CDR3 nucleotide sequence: TGCGCCAGCAGCACCGGGACTAGCGGGAGGGGAGAGACCCAGTACTTC.

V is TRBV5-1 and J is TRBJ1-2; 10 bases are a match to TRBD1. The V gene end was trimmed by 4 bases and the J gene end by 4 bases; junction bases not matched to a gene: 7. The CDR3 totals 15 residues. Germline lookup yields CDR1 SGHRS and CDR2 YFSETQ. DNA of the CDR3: TGCGCCAGCAGCCCTGGACAGGGGGGCGTCTATGGCTACACCTTC. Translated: CASSPGQGGVYGYTF.

CDR3 sequence (DNA): TGCGCCAGCAGCTTGACGGCCGGGAACACTGAAGCTTTCTTT. This translates into CASSLTAGNTEAFF. V is TRBV5-1 and J is TRBJ1-1; D gene unclear. CDR3 length: 14 amino acids. V lost 1 base and J 1 base, leaving 8 bases between the germline ends. The germline V gene encodes CDR1 SGHRS and CDR2 YFSETQ.

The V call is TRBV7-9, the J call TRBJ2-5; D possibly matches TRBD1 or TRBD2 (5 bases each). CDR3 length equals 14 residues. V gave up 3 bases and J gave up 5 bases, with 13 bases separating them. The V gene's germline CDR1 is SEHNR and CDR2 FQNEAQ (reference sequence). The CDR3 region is CASSFGGSEETQYF. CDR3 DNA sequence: TGTGCCAGCAGCTTTGGGGGATCGGAGGAGACCCAGTACTTC.

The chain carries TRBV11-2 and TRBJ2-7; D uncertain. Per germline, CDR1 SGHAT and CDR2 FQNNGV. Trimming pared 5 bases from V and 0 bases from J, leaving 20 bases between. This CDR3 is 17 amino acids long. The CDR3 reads CASSADHGRIISYEQYF. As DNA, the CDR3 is TGTGCCAGCAGCGCAGACCATGGGCGCATCATCTCCTACGAGCAGTACTTC.

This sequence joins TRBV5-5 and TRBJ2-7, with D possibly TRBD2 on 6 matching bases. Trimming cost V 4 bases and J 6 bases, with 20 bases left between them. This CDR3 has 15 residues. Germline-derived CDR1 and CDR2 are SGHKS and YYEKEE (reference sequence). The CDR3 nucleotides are TGTGCCAGCAGCCCGGATTGGCTTGGAGGGGCCGAGCAGTACTTC. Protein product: CASSPDWLGGAEQYF.

The CDR3 nucleotides read TGTGCCAGCAGCGCCTTCGGCAGGGACACAGATACGCAGTATTTT. It yields the protein CASSAFGRDTDTQYF. This rearrangement joins TRBV9 to TRBJ2-3; a possible D gene is TRBD1 (5 bases). In germline, CDR1 is SGDLS, CDR2 YYNGEE. This CDR3 has 15 residues. Trimming cost V 3 bases and J 2 bases, with 13 bases left between them.

CDR3 amino acids: CASSLGLAGGEQYF. In DNA, the CDR3 is TGCGCCAGCAGCTTGGGGCTAGCGGGAGGGGAGCAGTACTTC. V is TRBV5-1 and J is TRBJ2-7, with TRBD2 matching over 12 bases. The CDR3 covers 14 residues. With 0 bases clipped from V and 7 bases from J, the junction kept 2 bases outside the gene matches. Germline V gene lookup returns CDR1 SGHRS and CDR2 YFSETQ.

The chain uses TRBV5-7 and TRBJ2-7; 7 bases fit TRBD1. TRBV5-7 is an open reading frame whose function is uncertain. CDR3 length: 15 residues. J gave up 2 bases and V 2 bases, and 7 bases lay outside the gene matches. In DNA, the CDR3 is TGTGCCAGCAGCTTAGACAGGGCTAATACCTACGAGCAGTACTTC. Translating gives CASSLDRANTYEQYF.

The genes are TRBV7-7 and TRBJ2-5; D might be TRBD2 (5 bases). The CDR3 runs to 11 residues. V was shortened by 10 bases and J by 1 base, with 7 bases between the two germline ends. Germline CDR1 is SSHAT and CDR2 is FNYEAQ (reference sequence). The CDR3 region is CATGFQETQYF. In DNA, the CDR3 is TGTGCCACGGGATTCCAAGAGACCCAGTACTTC.

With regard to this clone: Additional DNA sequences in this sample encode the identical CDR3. CDR3: CASSIWDRAGNTIYF. The DNA of the CDR3 is TGTGCCAGCAGCATATGGGATAGGGCTGGAAACACCATATATTTT. V and J are TRBV7-8 and TRBJ1-3; D not certain. This CDR3 is 15 amino acids long. Looked up from germline, CDR1 is SGHVS and CDR2 is FQNEAQ. The V end lost 5 bases, the J end lost 2 bases, and 13 bases lay between the germline ends.

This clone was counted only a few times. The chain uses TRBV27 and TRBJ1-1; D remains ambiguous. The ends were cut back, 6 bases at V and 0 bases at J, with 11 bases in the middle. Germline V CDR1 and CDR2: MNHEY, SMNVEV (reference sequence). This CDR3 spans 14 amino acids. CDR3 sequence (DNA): TGTGCCAGCAGCTTAAGGCGGGTGAACACTGAAGCTTTCTTT. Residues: CASSLRRVNTEAFF.

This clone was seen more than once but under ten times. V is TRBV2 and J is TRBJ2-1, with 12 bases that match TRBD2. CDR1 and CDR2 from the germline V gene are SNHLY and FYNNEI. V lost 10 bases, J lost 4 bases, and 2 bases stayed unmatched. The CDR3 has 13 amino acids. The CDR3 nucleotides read TGTGCCACAGGGACTAGCGGGTACAATGAGCAGTTCTTC. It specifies CATGTSGYNEQFF.

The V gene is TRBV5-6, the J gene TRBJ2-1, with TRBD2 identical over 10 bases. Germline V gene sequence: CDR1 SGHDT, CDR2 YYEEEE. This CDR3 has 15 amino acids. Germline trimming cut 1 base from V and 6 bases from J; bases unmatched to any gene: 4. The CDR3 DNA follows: TGTGCCAGCAGCTTGTTACTAGCGGGACTCAATGAGCAGTTCTTC. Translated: CASSLLLAGLNEQFF.

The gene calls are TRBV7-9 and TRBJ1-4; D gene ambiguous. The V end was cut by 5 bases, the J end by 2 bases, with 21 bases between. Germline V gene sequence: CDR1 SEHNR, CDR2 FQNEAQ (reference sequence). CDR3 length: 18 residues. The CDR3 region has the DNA TGTGCCAGCAGCCCCGAAATGAACCCCTTACAGACTAATGAAAAACTGTTTTTT. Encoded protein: CASSPEMNPLQTNEKLFF.

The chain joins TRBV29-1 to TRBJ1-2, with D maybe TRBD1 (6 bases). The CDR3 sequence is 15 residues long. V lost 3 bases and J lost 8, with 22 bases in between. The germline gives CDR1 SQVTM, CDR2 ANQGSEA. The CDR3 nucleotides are TGCAGCGTTGACGTACCGATTACAGGGTACCGCGGCTACACCTTC. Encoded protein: CSVDVPITGYRGYTF. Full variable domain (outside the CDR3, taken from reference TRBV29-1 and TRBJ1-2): SAVISQKPSRDICQRGTSLTIQCQVDSQVTMMFWYRQQPGQSLTLIATANQGSEATYESGFVIDKFPISRPNLTFSTLTVSNMSPEDSSIYLCSVDVPITGYRGYTFGSGTRLTVV.

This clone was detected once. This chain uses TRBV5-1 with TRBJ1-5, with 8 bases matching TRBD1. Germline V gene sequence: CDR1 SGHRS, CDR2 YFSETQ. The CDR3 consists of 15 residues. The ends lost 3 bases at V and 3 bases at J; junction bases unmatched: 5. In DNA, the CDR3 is TGCGCCAGCAGCTGGACGACAGGGGCCAATCAGCCCCAGCATTTT. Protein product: CASSWTTGANQPQHF.

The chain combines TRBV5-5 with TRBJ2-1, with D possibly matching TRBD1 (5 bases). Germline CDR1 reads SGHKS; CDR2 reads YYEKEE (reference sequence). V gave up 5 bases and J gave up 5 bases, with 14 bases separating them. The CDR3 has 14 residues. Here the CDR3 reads CASSLTTDNNEQFF. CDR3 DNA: TGTGCCAGCAGTCTCACGACAGACAACAATGAGCAGTTCTTC. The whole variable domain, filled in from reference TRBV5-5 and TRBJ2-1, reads DAGVTQSPTHLIKTRGQQVTLRCSPISGHKSVSWYQQVLGQGPQFIFQYYEKEERGRGNFPDRFSARQFPNYSSELNVNALLLGDSALYLCASSLTTDNNEQFFGPGTRLTVL.

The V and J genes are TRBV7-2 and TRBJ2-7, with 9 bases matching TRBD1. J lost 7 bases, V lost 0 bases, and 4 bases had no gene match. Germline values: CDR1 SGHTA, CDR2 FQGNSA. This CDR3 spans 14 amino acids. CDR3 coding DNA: TGTGCCAGCAGCTTAGCGGGGACAGGGTGGGAGCAGTACTTC. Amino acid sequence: CASSLAGTGWEQYF.

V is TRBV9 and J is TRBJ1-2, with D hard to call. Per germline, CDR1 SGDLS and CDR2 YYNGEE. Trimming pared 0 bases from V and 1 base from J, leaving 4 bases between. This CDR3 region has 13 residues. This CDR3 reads CASSVGSNYGYTF. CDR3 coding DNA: TGTGCCAGCAGCGTAGGAAGTAACTATGGCTACACCTTC.

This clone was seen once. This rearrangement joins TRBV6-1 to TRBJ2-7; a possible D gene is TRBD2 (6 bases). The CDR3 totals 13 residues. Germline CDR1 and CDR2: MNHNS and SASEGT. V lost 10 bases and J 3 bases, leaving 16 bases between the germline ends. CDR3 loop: CATHRGTFYEQYF. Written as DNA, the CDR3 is TGTGCCACCCACCGGGGGACCTTCTACGAGCAGTACTTC.

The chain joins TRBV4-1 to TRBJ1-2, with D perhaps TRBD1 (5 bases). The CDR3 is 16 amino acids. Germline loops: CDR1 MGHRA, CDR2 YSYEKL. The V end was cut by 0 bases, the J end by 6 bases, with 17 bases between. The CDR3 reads CASSQDALRGTDGYTF. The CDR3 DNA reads TGCGCCAGCAGCCAAGATGCTTTGCGTGGGACGGATGGCTACACCTTC.

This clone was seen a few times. The CDR3 here is CASRLEVQGTEAFF. CDR3 sequence (DNA): TGTGCCAGCAGGCTTGAGGTTCAGGGAACCGAAGCTTTCTTT. The genes are TRBV11-2 and TRBJ1-1; a weak D match, TRBD1 (5 bases). Trimming cost V 6 bases and J 8 bases, with 19 bases left between them. This CDR3 contains 14 residues. Per the germline V gene, CDR1 is SGHAT and CDR2 is FQNNGV.